This T cell receptor (beta chain) emerged from a study of control samples from healthy donors and cancer patients. The repertoire was sequenced with immunoSEQ multiplex PCR; TCRdb's copy has only in-frame clones and lacks some. This table holds approximately 97,000 clones, 80% to 90% found once. This clone was counted only a few times. V shed 3 bases and J shed 3 bases, with 5 bases lying between them. This CDR3 region has 11 residues. Germline V lookup: CDR1 SQVTM, CDR2 ANQGSEA. The chain links TRBV29-1 to TRBJ1-1; unclear D gene. Sequencing used blood. The TCR comes from a man aged 30 to 39 in good health. CDR3 loop: CSVEQDTEAFF. The CDR3 DNA follows: TGCAGCGTTGAGCAAGACACTGAAGCTTTCTTT.